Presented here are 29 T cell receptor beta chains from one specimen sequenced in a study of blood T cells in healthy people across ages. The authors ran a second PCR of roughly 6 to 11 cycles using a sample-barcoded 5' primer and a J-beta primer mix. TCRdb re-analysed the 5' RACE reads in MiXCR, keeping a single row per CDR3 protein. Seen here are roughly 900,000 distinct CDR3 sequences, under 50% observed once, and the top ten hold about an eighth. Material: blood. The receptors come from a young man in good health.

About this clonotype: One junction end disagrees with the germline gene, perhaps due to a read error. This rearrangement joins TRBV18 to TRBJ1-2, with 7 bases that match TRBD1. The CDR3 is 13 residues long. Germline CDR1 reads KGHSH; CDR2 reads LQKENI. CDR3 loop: CACSPGTDRGYTF. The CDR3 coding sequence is TGTGCCTGCTCACCAGGGACAGATAGGGGCTACACCTTC.

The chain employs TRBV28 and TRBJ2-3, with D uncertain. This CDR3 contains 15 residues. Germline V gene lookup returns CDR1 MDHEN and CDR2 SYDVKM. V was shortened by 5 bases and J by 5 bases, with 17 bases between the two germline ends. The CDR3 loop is CASSLIGYTGDTQYF. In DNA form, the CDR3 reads TGTGCCAGCAGTCTTATCGGTTACACCGGAGATACGCAGTATTTT.

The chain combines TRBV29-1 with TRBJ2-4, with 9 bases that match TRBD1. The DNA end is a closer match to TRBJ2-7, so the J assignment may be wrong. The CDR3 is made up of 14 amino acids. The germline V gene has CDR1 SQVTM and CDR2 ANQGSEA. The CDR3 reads CSVENRGLTYEQYF. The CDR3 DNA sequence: TGCAGCGTTGAAAACAGGGGGCTGACCTACGAGCAGTACTTC.

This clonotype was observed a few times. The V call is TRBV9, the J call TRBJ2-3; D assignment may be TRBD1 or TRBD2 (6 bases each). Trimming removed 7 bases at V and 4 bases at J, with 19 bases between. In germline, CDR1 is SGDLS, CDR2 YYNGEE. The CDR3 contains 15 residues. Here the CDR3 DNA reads TGTGCCAGCTATACCGGAGGGGGACTCTCAGATACGCAGTATTTT. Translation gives CASYTGGGLSDTQYF.

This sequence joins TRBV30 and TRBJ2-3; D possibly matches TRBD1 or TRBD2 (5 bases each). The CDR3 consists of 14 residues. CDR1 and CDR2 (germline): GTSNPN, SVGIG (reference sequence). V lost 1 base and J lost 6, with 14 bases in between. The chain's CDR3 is CAWSARDPRDTQYF. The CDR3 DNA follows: TGTGCCTGGAGTGCCCGGGACCCCAGGGATACGCAGTATTTT.

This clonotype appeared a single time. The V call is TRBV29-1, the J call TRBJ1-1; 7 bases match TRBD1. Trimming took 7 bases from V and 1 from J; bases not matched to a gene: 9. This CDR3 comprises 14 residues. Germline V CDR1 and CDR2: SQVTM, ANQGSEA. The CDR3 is CSAHAQGRNTEAFF. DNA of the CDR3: TGCAGCGCTCATGCACAGGGGAGGAACACTGAAGCTTTCTTT.

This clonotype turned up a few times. CDR3 residues: CASSFVLSGANVLTF. The CDR3 DNA reads as TGTGCCAGCAGTTTTGTCCTGTCTGGGGCCAACGTCCTGACTTTC. This rearrangement joins TRBV28 to TRBJ2-6; no clear D gene. Germline V gene lookup returns CDR1 MDHEN and CDR2 SYDVKM. Trimming left V 3 bases short and J 1 base short, with 7 bases between. CDR3 length: 15 amino acids.

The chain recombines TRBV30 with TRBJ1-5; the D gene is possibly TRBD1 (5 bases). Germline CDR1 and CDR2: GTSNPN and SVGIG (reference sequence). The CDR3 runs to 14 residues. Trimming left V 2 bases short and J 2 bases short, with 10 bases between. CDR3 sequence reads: CAWSHGGGNQPQHF. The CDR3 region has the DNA TGTGCCTGGAGTCATGGGGGGGGCAATCAGCCCCAGCATTTT.

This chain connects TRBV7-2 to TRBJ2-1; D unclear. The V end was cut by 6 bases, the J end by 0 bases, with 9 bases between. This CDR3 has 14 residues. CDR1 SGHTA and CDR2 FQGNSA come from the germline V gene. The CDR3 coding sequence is TGTGCCAGCAGGCCCCGATCCTCCTACAATGAGCAGTTCTTC. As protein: CASRPRSSYNEQFF.

The CDR3 bases are TGTGCCTGGAGCGGACAGACTAACACTGAAGCTTTCTTT. Its translation: CAWSGQTNTEAFF. The genes are TRBV30 and TRBJ1-1, with D possibly being TRBD1 (6 bases). Trimming stripped 3 bases from V and 2 bases from J, with 10 bases between. The CDR3 loop spans 13 amino acids. The germline CDR1 and CDR2 sequences are GTSNPN and SVGIG (reference sequence). The full variable domain, in which reference TRBV30 and TRBJ1-1 provide the parts outside the CDR3, is SQTIHQWPATLVQPVGSPLSLECTVEGTSNPNLYWYRQAAGRGLQLLFYSVGIGQISSEVPQNLSASRPQDRQFILSSKKLLLSDSGFYLCAWSGQTNTEAFFGQGTRLTVV.

Here the CDR3 DNA reads TGCAGTGCAAGCCCCGACAGGAGATCTTATTACAATGAGCAGTTCTTC. This codes for CSASPDRRSYYNEQFF. The chain is built from TRBV20-1 and TRBJ2-1, with D perhaps TRBD1 (6 bases). The CDR3 is made up of 16 amino acids. Germline V gene data show CDR1 as DFQATT and CDR2 as SNEGSKA (reference sequence). V was clipped by 6 bases and J by 4 bases, with 22 bases between them.

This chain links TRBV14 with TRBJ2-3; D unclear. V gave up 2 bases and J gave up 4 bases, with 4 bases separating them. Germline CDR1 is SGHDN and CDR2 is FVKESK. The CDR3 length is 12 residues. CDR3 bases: TGTGCCAGCAGCCAATTCCCAGATACGCAGTATTTT. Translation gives CASSQFPDTQYF.

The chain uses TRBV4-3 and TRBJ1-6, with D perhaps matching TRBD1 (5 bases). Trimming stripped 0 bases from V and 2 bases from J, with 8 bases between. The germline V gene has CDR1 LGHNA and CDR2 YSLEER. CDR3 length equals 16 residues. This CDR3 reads CASSQDRGAYNSPLHF. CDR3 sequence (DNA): TGCGCCAGCAGCCAAGATAGGGGTGCCTATAATTCACCCCTCCACTTT.

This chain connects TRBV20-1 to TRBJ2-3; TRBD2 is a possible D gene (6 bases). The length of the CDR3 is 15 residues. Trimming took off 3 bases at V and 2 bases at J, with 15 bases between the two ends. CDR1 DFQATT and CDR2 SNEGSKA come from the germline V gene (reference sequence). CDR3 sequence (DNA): TGCAGTGCTAGTGAGGCGGGGCGCCTCACAGATACGCAGTATTTT. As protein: CSASEAGRLTDTQYF.

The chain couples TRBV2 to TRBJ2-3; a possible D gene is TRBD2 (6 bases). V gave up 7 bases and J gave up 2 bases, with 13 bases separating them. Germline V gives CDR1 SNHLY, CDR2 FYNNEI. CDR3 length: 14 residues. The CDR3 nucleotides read TGTGCCAGCACTCTCCGGGGACTCACAGATACGCAGTATTTT. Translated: CASTLRGLTDTQYF.

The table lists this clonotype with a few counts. The CDR3, as DNA: TGCAGTGCCGAGAGCCGGCCGGGTAAAGAGACCCAGTACTTC. Its protein product is CSAESRPGKETQYF. The chain employs TRBV20-1 and TRBJ2-5; D is unclear. Germline loops: CDR1 DFQATT, CDR2 SNEGSKA (reference sequence). The CDR3 length is 14 residues. V was cut by 6 bases and J by 3 bases, with 17 bases left in between.

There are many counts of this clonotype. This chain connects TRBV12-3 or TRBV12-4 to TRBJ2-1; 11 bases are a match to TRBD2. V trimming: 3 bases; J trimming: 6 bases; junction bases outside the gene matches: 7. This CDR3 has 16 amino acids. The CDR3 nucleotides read TGTGCCAGCAGTTTCGGACTAGCGGGCCGATCCAATGAGCAGTTCTTC. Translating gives CASSFGLAGRSNEQFF.

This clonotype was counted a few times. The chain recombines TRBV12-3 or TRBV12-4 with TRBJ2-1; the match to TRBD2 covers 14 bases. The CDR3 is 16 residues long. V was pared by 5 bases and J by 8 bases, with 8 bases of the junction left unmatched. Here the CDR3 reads CASSPSRLAGGHEQFF. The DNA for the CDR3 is TGTGCCAGCAGTCCCAGTCGACTAGCGGGGGGGCATGAGCAGTTCTTC.

The CDR3 DNA reads TGTGCCAGCAGCTCGTCCCCACAGGGCTCTGGGGCCAACGTCCTGACTTTC. This gives the protein CASSSSPQGSGANVLTF. The chain joins TRBV11-2 to TRBJ2-6; D possibly corresponds to TRBD1 (6 bases). V was pared by 4 bases and J by 0 bases, with 13 bases between. The CDR3 length is 17 residues. CDR1 is SGHAT, CDR2 FQNNGV, per germline.

CDR3: CATTGLPWSALHF. The CDR3 nucleotides are TGTGCCACCACCGGACTGCCTTGGAGCGCCCTCCACTTT. The genes are TRBV24-1 and TRBJ1-6; no firm D call. V lost 8 bases to trimming and J lost 14 bases, with 18 bases between them. This CDR3 comprises 13 residues. Germline CDR1 reads KGHDR; CDR2 reads SFDVKD.

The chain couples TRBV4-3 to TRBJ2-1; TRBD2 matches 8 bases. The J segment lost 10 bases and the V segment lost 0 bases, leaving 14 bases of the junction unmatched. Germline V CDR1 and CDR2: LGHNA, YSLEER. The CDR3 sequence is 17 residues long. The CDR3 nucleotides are TGCGCCAGCAGCCAAGATAGAAGCGGGGGTACAGCGGGCGAGCAGTTCTTC. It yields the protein CASSQDRSGGTAGEQFF.

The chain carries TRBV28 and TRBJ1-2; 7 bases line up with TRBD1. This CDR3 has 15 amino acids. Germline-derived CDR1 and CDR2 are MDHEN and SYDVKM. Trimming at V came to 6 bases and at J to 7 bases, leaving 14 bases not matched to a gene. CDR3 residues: CASSSTRQGRFGYTF. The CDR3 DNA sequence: TGTGCCAGCAGCTCTACCCGACAGGGCCGTTTTGGCTACACCTTC.

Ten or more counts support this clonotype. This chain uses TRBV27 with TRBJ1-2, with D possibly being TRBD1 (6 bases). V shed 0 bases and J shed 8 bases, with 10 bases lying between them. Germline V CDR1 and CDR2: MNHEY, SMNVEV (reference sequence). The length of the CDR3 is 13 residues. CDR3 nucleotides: TGTGCCAGCAGTTTATCGCAGGGGTCGGGCTACACCTTC. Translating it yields CASSLSQGSGYTF.

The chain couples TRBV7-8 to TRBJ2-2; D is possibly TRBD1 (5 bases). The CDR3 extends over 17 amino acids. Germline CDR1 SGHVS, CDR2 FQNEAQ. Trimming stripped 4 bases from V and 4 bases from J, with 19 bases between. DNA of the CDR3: TGTGCCAGCAGCTGGACCTTCGACAGTTCTCGCACCGGGGAGCTGTTTTTT. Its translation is CASSWTFDSSRTGELFF.

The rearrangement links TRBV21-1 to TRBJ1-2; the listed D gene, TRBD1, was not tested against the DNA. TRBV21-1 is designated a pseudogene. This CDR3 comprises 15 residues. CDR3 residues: CASSAMTTGRKGYTF. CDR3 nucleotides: TGTGCCAGCAGCGCTATGACGACAGGGCGTAAGGGCTACACCTTC.

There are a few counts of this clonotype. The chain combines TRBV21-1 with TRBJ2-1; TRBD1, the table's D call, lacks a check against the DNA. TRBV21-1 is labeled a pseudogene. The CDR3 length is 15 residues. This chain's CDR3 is CASSGGQRQGWEQFF. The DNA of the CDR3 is TGTGCCAGCAGCGGGGGACAGCGTCAAGGTTGGGAGCAGTTCTTC.

The chain's CDR3 is CASSQDSLLAGGPMAKNIQYF. In DNA, the CDR3 is TGTGCCAGCAGCCAAGATTCCTTGCTAGCGGGGGGGCCGATGGCCAAAAACATTCAGTACTTC. The rearrangement links TRBV14 to TRBJ2-4; 12 bases line up with TRBD2. CDR1 is SGHDN, CDR2 FVKESK, per germline. V lost 0 bases to trimming and J lost 1 base; unmatched junction nucleotides: 13. The CDR3 has 21 amino acids.

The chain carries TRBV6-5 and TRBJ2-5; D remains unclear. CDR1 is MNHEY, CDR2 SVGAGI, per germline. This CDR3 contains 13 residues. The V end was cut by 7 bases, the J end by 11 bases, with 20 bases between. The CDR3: CASMLRLYNEQYF. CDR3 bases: TGTGCCAGCATGCTCCGCCTGTACAATGAGCAGTACTTC.

The chain's CDR3 is CASRPAGTGLYEQYF. CDR3 in DNA: TGTGCCAGCAGACCCGCCGGGACAGGGCTCTACGAGCAGTACTTC. This chain uses TRBV28 with TRBJ2-7; 9 bases map to TRBD1. CDR1 is MDHEN, CDR2 SYDVKM, per germline. V gave up 6 bases and J gave up 3 bases; unmatched junction bases: 9. CDR3 size: 15 residues.